This T cell receptor beta chain comes out of a study of CD8 T cells in Susac syndrome. Findings and limits, study-wide: The relatively small number of individuals in the TCR sequencing and HLA analysis was acknowledged by the study.

This clonotype is a singleton in its sample. Its antigen is undetermined. When the RNA was reverse transcribed, random hexamers were used with an input of about 0.45 to 1 ug. Multiplex PCR with immunoSEQ amplified the TCR beta CDR3 across 54 Vbeta and 13 Jbeta. TCRdb re-called the immunoSEQ multiplex PCR reads with MiXCR, one entry per CDR3 protein. The sample lists approximately 270,000 distinct CDR3 sequences; around 93% were seen once. Germline V lookup: CDR1 SGDLS, CDR2 YYNGEE. The CDR3 has 16 amino acids. Germline trimming cut 2 bases from V and 5 bases from J; bases unmatched to any gene: 3. Sequencing of TCR beta was performed on blood CD8+ and CD4+ T cells. While CD8+ and CD4+ T cells were isolated negatively, TEMRA cells were enriched by FACS.

The chain combines TRBV9 with TRBJ1-6; 11 positions match TRBD1. The receptor was isolated from a human donor with multiple sclerosis. Sequencing input: CD4+ T cells from PBMCs. This CDR3 reads CASSVSGQGDNSPLHF. The CDR3 nucleotides are TGTGCCAGCAGCGTCTCGGGACAGGGGGATAATTCACCCCTCCACTTT.